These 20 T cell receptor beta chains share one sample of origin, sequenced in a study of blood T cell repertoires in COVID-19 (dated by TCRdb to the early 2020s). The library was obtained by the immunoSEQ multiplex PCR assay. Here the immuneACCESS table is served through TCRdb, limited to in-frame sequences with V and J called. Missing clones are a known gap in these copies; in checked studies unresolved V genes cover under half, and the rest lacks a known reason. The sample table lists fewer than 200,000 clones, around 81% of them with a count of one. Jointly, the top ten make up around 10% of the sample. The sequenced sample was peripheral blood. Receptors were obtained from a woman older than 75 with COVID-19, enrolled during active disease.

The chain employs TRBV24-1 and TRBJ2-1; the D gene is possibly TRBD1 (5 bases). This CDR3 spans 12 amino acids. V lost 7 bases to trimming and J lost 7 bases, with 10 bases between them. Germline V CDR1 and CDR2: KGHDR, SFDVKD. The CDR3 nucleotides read TGTGCCACCAGGGACACGCGGAATGAGCAGTTCTTC. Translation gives CATRDTRNEQFF.

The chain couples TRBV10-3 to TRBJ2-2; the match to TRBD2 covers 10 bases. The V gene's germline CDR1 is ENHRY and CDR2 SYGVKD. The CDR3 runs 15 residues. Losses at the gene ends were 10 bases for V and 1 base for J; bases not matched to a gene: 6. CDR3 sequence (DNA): TGTGCCACCGCCTCTAGCGGGGGGAACACCGGGGAGCTGTTTTTT. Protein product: CATASSGGNTGELFF.

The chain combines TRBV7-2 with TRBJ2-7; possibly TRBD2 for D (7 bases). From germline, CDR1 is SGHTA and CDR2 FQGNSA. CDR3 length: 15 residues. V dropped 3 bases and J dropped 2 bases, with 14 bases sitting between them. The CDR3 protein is CASSLSRGAPYEQYF. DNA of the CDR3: TGTGCCAGCAGCTTGTCACGGGGGGCGCCCTACGAGCAGTACTTC.

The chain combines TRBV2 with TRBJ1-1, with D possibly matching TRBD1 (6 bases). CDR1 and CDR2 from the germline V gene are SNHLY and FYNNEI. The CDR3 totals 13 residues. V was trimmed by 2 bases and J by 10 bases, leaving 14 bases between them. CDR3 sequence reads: CASSESKGVGAFF. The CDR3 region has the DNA TGTGCCAGCAGTGAAAGTAAGGGGGTAGGAGCTTTCTTT. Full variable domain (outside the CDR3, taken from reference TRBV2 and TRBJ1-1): EPEVTQTPSHQVTQMGQEVILRCVPISNHLYFYWYRQILGQKVEFLVSFYNNEISEKSEIFDDQFSVERPDGSNFTLKIRSTKLEDSAMYFCASSESKGVGAFFGQGTRLTVV.

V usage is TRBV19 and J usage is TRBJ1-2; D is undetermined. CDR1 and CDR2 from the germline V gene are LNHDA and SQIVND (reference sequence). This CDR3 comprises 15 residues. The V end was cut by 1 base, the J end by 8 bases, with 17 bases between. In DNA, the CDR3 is TGTGCCAGTAGTATAGGCGGGCCCGCAACCAGGGGCTACACCTTC. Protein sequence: CASSIGGPATRGYTF.

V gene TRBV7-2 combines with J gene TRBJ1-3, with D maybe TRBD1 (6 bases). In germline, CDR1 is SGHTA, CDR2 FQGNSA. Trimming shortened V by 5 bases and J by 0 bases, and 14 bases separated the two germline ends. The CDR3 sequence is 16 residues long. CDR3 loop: CASSPRTAFSGNTIYF. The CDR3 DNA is TGTGCCAGCAGCCCCCGGACAGCCTTCTCTGGAAACACCATATATTTT.

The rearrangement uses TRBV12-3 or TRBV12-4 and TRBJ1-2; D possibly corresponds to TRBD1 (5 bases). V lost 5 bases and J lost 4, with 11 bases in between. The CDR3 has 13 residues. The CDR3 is CASSLGGSYGYTF. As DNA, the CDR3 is TGTGCCAGCAGTCTGGGGGGAAGCTATGGCTACACCTTC.

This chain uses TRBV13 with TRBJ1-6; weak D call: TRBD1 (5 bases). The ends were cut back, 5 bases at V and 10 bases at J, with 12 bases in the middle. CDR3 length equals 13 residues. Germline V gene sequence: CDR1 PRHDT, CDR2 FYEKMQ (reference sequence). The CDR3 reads CASSGRGLSPLHF. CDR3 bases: TGTGCCAGCAGCGGCCGGGGGTTGTCACCCCTCCACTTT.

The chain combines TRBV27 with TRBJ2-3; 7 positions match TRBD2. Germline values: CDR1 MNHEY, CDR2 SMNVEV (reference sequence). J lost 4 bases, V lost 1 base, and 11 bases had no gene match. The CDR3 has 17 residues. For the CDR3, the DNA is TGTGCCAGCAGTTTATACGCCCGACTAGCCCTCGCAGATACGCAGTATTTT. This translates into CASSLYARLALADTQYF.

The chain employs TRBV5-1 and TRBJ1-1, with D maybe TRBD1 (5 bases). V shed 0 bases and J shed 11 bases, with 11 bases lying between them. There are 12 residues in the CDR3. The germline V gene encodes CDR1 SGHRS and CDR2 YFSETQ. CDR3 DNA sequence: TGCGCCAGCAGCTTGGATGTGGGGCGGGCTTTCTTT. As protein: CASSLDVGRAFF.

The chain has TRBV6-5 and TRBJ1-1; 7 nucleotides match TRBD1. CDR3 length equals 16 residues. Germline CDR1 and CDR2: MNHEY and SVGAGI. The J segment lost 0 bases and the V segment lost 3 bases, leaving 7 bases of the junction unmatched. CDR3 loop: CASSYGDRDMNTEAFF. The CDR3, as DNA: TGTGCCAGCAGTTATGGAGACAGGGACATGAACACTGAAGCTTTCTTT.

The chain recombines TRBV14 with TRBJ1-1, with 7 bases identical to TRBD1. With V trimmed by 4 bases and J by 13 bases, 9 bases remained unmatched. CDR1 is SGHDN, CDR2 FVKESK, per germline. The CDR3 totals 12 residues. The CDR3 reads CASSPRQGFGFF. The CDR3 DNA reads TGTGCCAGCAGCCCCAGACAGGGCTTCGGTTTCTTT.

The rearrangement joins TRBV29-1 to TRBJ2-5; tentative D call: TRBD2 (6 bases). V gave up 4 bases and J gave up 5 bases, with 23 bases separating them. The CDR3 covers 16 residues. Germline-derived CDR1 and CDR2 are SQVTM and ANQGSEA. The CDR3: CSVGRWGGRAGETQYF. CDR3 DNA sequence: TGCAGCGTTGGAAGATGGGGCGGCAGGGCGGGGGAGACCCAGTACTTC.

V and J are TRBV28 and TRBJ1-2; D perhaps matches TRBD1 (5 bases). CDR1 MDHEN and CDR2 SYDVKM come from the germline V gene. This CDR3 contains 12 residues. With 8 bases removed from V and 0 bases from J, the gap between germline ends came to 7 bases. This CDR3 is CASQGSNYGYTF. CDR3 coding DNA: TGTGCCAGCCAGGGTTCTAACTATGGCTACACCTTC.

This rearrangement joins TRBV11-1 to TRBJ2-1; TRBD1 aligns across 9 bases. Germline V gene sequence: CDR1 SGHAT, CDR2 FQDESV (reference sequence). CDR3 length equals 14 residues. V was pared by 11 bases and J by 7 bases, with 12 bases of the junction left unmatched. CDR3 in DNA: TGTGCCTCCATGGAGGGACAGGGTGGAAATGAGCAGTTCTTC. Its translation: CASMEGQGGNEQFF.

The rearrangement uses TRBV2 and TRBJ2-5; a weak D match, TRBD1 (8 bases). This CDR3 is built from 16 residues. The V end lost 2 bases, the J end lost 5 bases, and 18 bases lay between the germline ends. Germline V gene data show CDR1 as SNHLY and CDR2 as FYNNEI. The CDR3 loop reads CASSELEQGEGETQYF. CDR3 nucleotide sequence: TGTGCCAGCAGTGAATTGGAACAGGGGGAGGGGGAGACCCAGTACTTC. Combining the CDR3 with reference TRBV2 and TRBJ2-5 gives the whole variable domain EPEVTQTPSHQVTQMGQEVILRCVPISNHLYFYWYRQILGQKVEFLVSFYNNEISEKSEIFDDQFSVERPDGSNFTLKIRSTKLEDSAMYFCASSELEQGEGETQYFGPGTRLLVL.

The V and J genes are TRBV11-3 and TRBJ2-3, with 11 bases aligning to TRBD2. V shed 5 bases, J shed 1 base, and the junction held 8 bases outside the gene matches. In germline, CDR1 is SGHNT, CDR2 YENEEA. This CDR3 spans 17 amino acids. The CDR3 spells CASSIPLAGGGTDTQYF. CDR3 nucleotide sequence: TGTGCCAGCAGCATACCGCTAGCGGGGGGCGGCACAGATACGCAGTATTTT.

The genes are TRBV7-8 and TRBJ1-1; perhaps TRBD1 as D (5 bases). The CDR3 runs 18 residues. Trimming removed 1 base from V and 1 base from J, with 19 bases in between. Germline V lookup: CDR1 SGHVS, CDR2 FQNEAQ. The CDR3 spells CASSLGAPFAGENTEAFF. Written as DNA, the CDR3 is TGTGCCAGCAGCTTAGGAGCCCCCTTCGCGGGGGAGAACACTGAAGCTTTCTTT.

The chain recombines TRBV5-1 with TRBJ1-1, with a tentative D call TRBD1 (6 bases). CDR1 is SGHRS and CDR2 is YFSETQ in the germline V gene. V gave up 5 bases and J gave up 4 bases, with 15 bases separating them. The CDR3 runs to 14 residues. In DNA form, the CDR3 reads TGCGCCAGCAGTCCGAACAGGGCGAGCACTGAAGCTTTCTTT. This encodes CASSPNRASTEAFF.

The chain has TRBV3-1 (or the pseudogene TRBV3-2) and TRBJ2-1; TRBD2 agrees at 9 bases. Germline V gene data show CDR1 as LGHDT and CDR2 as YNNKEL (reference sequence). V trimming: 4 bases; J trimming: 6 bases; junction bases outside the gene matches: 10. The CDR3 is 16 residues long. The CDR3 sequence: CASSPQATSGPNEQFF. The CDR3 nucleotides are TGTGCCAGCAGCCCCCAAGCGACTAGCGGACCCAATGAGCAGTTCTTC.